Here is one TCR beta chain with its context. Its antigen is not identified. These data are taken from a study of T cell responses to AZD1222 COVID-19 vaccine. Germline values: CDR1 SGHNT, CDR2 YYREEE (reference sequence). The CDR3 has 12 residues. Trimming took 0 bases from V and 8 from J, leaving 8 bases between them. Measured with immunoSEQ multiplex PCR; TCRdb has only the in-frame clones, and not every one. The sample carries around 95,000 clones, about 87% recorded once. Study-wide results and caveats: Reports indicate that nearly half of spike-specific TCRs are directed at unmutated variant regions. The study found Spike-specific TCR breadth and depth rose after two AZD1222 doses. There were vaccine-associated CD4 TCRs across spike, dominant at 160-218 and 743-854.

V is TRBV5-4 and J is TRBJ1-2, with D unresolved. This clonotype was obtained from an adult in good health. This specimen consisted of peripheral blood, obtained on day 0 of MenACWY control vaccination. The CDR3 DNA reads as TGTGCCAGCAGCTTGGCCCCCGCGGGCTACACCTTC. Translating gives CASSLAPAGYTF. Filled out from reference TRBV5-4 and TRBJ1-2, the complete variable domain reads ETGVTQSPTHLIKTRGQQVTLRCSSQSGHNTVSWYQQALGQGPQFIFQYYREEENGRGNFPPRFSGLQFPNYSSELNVNALELDDSALYLCASSLAPAGYTFGSGTRLTVV.